Below, 25 T cell receptor beta chains from the same sample are listed, as sequenced in a study of blood T cell repertoires in COVID-19. Profiled with immunoSEQ multiplex PCR; TCRdb holds only in-frame clones, not every one. This table has almost 200,000 clones, more than 80% appearing once. The sequenced material came from PBMCs or T cells enriched from blood (not recorded which). The receptors derive from a woman aged 18-29 years who had recovered from COVID-19.

The genes are TRBV6-5 and TRBJ2-7; D may be TRBD2 (5 bases). The V and J ends lost 7 bases and 4 bases respectively, with 11 bases between them. The V gene's germline CDR1 is MNHEY and CDR2 SVGAGI. There are 12 residues in the CDR3. The CDR3 region has the DNA TGTGCCAGCATAGACCCGGGATACGAGCAGTACTTC. Its translation is CASIDPGYEQYF.

This chain links TRBV4-1 with TRBJ1-4; 8 nucleotides line up with TRBD1. CDR3 length: 15 amino acids. With V trimmed by 4 bases and J by 8 bases, 9 bases remained unmatched. Germline-derived CDR1 and CDR2 are MGHRA and YSYEKL. In DNA form, the CDR3 reads TGCGCCAGCAGCCCCGGACAGGGTACCCTAGAAAAACTGTTTTTT. Translated: CASSPGQGTLEKLFF.

This rearrangement joins TRBV7-9 to TRBJ1-3, with 7 bases aligning to TRBD1. J was trimmed by 10 bases and V by 1 base; bases with no gene match: 13. This CDR3 has 16 amino acids. Germline lookup yields CDR1 SEHNR and CDR2 FQNEAQ (reference sequence). Written as DNA, the CDR3 is TGTGCCAGCAGCTTAGTGGGGGACAGCCGCAGTCAAACCATATATTTT. It is translated as CASSLVGDSRSQTIYF.

The chain joins TRBV21-1 to TRBJ2-3; the D call of TRBD2 is as the table states it, not checked on the DNA. TRBV21-1 is a pseudogene segment. CDR3 length equals 15 residues. This CDR3 reads CASSYAVVLLLTQYF. In DNA form, the CDR3 reads TGTGCCAGCAGCTACGCAGTTGTTTTACTACTTACGCAGTATTTT.

The chain is built from TRBV19 and TRBJ1-1; D perhaps matches TRBD1 (5 bases). The CDR3 consists of 14 residues. The germline CDR1 and CDR2 sequences are LNHDA and SQIVND (reference sequence). V was pared by 6 bases and J by 1 base, with 12 bases between. This CDR3 is CASRIDSANTEAFF. CDR3 nucleotides: TGTGCCAGTAGGATCGACAGCGCGAACACTGAAGCTTTCTTT.

This sequence joins TRBV30 and TRBJ1-2; D perhaps matches TRBD1 (6 bases). V was clipped by 3 bases and J by 4 bases, with 12 bases between them. The CDR3 extends over 13 amino acids. Germline V gene lookup returns CDR1 GTSNPN and CDR2 SVGIG (reference sequence). CDR3 region: CAWSPGVPYGYTF. DNA of the CDR3: TGTGCCTGGAGCCCAGGGGTCCCCTATGGCTACACCTTC.

The chain carries TRBV4-1 and TRBJ1-2, with 8 bases lining up with TRBD1. Trimming at V came to 0 bases and at J to 4 bases, leaving 4 bases not matched to a gene. This CDR3 has 15 residues. Germline CDR1 and CDR2: MGHRA and YSYEKL. The CDR3 sequence is CASSQDSDRVYGYTF. CDR3 sequence (DNA): TGCGCCAGCAGCCAAGATTCGGACAGGGTCTATGGCTACACCTTC.

This clone was detected once. This rearrangement joins TRBV23-1 to TRBJ1-2, with D uncertain. TRBV23-1 is sorted into the ORF group, with uncertain function. CDR3 size: 16 residues. Trimming shortened V by 8 bases and J by 1 base, and 20 bases separated the two germline ends. Written as DNA, the CDR3 is TGCGCCAGCTGCGCCCACTGTCCGGGAGTTAACTATGGCTACACCTTC. Its translation is CASCAHCPGVNYGYTF.

This chain connects TRBV3-1 (or the pseudogene TRBV3-2) to TRBJ1-6, with D unresolved. CDR3 length: 18 residues. Trimming cost V 4 bases and J 0 bases, with 16 bases left between them. From germline, CDR1 is LGHDT and CDR2 YNNKEL (reference sequence). The CDR3 protein is CASSPRPVTSSYNSPLHF. The CDR3 DNA sequence: TGTGCCAGCAGCCCTAGACCGGTGACGAGCTCCTATAATTCACCCCTCCACTTT.

This clone came up once. The chain employs TRBV19 and TRBJ1-2; a possible D gene is TRBD1 (5 bases). Looked up from germline, CDR1 is LNHDA and CDR2 is SQIVND (reference sequence). CDR3 length: 15 amino acids. Trimming shortened V by 9 bases and J by 5 bases, and 22 bases separated the two germline ends. The CDR3 coding sequence is TGTGCCAGCCGAATAAGGGGCAGTTCCAGTTATGGCTACACCTTC. It is translated as CASRIRGSSSYGYTF.

The chain uses TRBV28 and TRBJ1-4; the D gene is possibly TRBD1 (6 bases). V lost 8 bases to trimming and J lost 7 bases, with 17 bases between them. The germline CDR1 and CDR2 sequences are MDHEN and SYDVKM. The CDR3 contains 14 residues. The CDR3 coding sequence is TGTGCCAGCCACACCGAGGGGGGGACTGAAAAACTGTTTTTT. It encodes CASHTEGGTEKLFF.

The chain is built from TRBV27 and TRBJ2-3, with D hard to call. The CDR3 spans 15 residues. The V gene's germline CDR1 is MNHEY and CDR2 SMNVEV (reference sequence). Trimming shortened V by 2 bases and J by 0 bases, and 9 bases separated the two germline ends. CDR3 in amino acids: CASSLIFGSTDTQYF. The CDR3 nucleotides are TGTGCCAGCAGTTTAATCTTCGGTAGCACAGATACGCAGTATTTT.

The chain joins TRBV30 to TRBJ2-3; 8 positions match TRBD2. The CDR3 has 17 amino acids. V was pared by 5 bases and J by 2 bases, with 15 bases of the junction left unmatched. Germline V gene lookup returns CDR1 GTSNPN and CDR2 SVGIG (reference sequence). CDR3 sequence: CAWYPAQLADYTDTQYF. As DNA, the CDR3 is TGTGCCTGGTACCCCGCCCAACTAGCGGACTACACAGATACGCAGTATTTT. The entire variable domain, with the rest obtained from reference TRBV30 and TRBJ2-3, is as follows: SQTIHQWPATLVQPVGSPLSLECTVEGTSNPNLYWYRQAAGRGLQLLFYSVGIGQISSEVPQNLSASRPQDRQFILSSKKLLLSDSGFYLCAWYPAQLADYTDTQYFGPGTRLTVL.

The gene calls are TRBV19 and TRBJ1-2, with 11 bases aligning to TRBD1. This CDR3 contains 15 residues. Germline loops: CDR1 LNHDA, CDR2 SQIVND (reference sequence). V lost 3 bases and J lost 4; bases outside the gene matches: 4. CDR3 sequence: CASSIRTGGRYGYTF. The DNA for the CDR3 is TGTGCCAGTAGTATCAGGACAGGGGGCCGCTATGGCTACACCTTC.

This clone was observed a few times. The chain couples TRBV18 to TRBJ2-2, with a weak D call TRBD1 (6 bases). Germline V lookup: CDR1 KGHSH, CDR2 LQKENI. The CDR3 has 14 residues. The V end lost 3 bases, the J end lost 2 bases, and 7 bases lay between the germline ends. Written as DNA, the CDR3 is TGTGCCAGCTCACCGGACAGTAACACCGGGGAGCTGTTTTTT. Translation gives CASSPDSNTGELFF.

The chain joins TRBV24-1 to TRBJ2-1; maybe TRBD1 (6 bases). CDR1 and CDR2 from the germline V gene are KGHDR and SFDVKD. The CDR3 extends over 12 amino acids. Trimming cost V 9 bases and J 5 bases, with 10 bases left between them. CDR3 DNA sequence: TGTGCCACCGGGGGACAAAACAATGAGCAGTTCTTC. Translation: CATGGQNNEQFF.

The chain links TRBV5-1 to TRBJ2-1, with 7 bases that match TRBD2. CDR3 length: 16 residues. The ends lost 0 bases at V and 10 bases at J; junction bases unmatched: 13. Germline CDR1 and CDR2: SGHRS and YFSETQ. The CDR3 region is CASSLGVRGSLGEQFF. CDR3 nucleotide sequence: TGCGCCAGCAGCTTGGGGGTGCGGGGGTCCCTAGGGGAGCAGTTCTTC.

This clone came up a few times. The J gene is TRBJ1-5, the V gene TRBV28, with D perhaps matching TRBD1 (6 bases). This CDR3 spans 16 amino acids. Per the germline V gene, CDR1 is MDHEN and CDR2 is SYDVKM. Deletions cut 3 bases from V and 2 bases from J, with 14 bases between. The CDR3 DNA follows: TGTGCCAGCAGTTTGTTGGCAGGGGAAGGCAATCAGCCCCAGCATTTT. Amino acid sequence: CASSLLAGEGNQPQHF.

The genes are TRBV3-1 (or the pseudogene TRBV3-2) and TRBJ1-1; 9 nucleotides match TRBD1. V lost 1 base and J lost 8; bases outside the gene matches: 2. This CDR3 spans 13 amino acids. Germline loops: CDR1 LGHDT, CDR2 YNNKEL (reference sequence). The CDR3 loop reads CASSQAGTGEAFF. DNA of the CDR3: TGTGCCAGCAGCCAAGCCGGGACAGGGGAAGCTTTCTTT.

The J gene is TRBJ2-2, the V gene TRBV5-4; D remains ambiguous. V lost 0 bases and J 0 bases, leaving 6 bases between the germline ends. CDR3 size: 15 residues. Germline CDR1 SGHNT, CDR2 YYREEE (reference sequence). CDR3 in DNA: TGTGCCAGCAGCTTGGATCTCTCGAACACCGGGGAGCTGTTTTTT. It translates to CASSLDLSNTGELFF.

V is TRBV28 and J is TRBJ1-1, with 7 bases matching TRBD1. This CDR3 spans 14 amino acids. Germline V gene data show CDR1 as MDHEN and CDR2 as SYDVKM. Trimming cost V 5 bases and J 7 bases; bases outside gene matches: 10. The CDR3 protein is CASSPSGGQREAFF. CDR3 nucleotides: TGTGCCAGCAGTCCCTCTGGGGGACAGCGTGAAGCTTTCTTT.

The CDR3 loop reads CASSGGLDNEQFF. CDR3 coding DNA: TGTGCCAGTTCAGGGGGCCTGGACAATGAGCAGTTCTTC. This rearrangement joins TRBV28 to TRBJ2-1, with 8 bases lining up with TRBD1. The CDR3 spans 13 residues. CDR1 is MDHEN, CDR2 SYDVKM, per germline. With 9 bases clipped from V and 5 bases from J, the junction kept 6 bases outside the gene matches.

This chain connects TRBV19 to TRBJ1-4; 7 bases agree with TRBD1. The length of the CDR3 is 15 residues. Germline-derived CDR1 and CDR2 are LNHDA and SQIVND (reference sequence). V gave up 9 bases and J gave up 1 base; unmatched junction bases: 8. CDR3 amino acids: CASRDSFLTNEKLFF. In nucleotides, the CDR3 is TGTGCCAGCCGGGACAGCTTTTTAACTAATGAAAAACTGTTTTTT.

The V call is TRBV30, the J call TRBJ1-1, with D unclear. Germline values: CDR1 GTSNPN, CDR2 SVGIG (reference sequence). This CDR3 has 13 amino acids. V lost 3 bases and J 2 bases, leaving 10 bases between the germline ends. For the CDR3, the DNA is TGTGCCTGGAGCCTCGAGTCAAACACTGAAGCTTTCTTT. Translation gives CAWSLESNTEAFF.

The J gene is TRBJ2-7, the V gene TRBV5-6; D possibly corresponds to TRBD2 (6 bases). V was trimmed by 0 bases and J by 2 bases, leaving 12 bases between them. The CDR3 consists of 15 residues. Germline values: CDR1 SGHDT, CDR2 YYEEEE. The CDR3 sequence is CASSLVGGTPYEQYF. The CDR3 DNA reads as TGTGCCAGCAGCTTGGTGGGCGGGACCCCCTACGAGCAGTACTTC. The full variable domain, its missing parts supplied by reference TRBV5-6 and TRBJ2-7, is DAGVTQSPTHLIKTRGQQVTLRCSPKSGHDTVSWYQQALGQGPQFIFQYYEEEERQRGNFPDRFSGHQFPNYSSELNVNALLLGDSALYLCASSLVGGTPYEQYFGPGTRLTVT.